The 5 T cell receptor beta chains below were found in one sample sequenced in a study of vaccination and CD4 T cells after COVID-19. The Oncomine TCR Beta short-read assay was applied to DNA of cultured CD4+ T cells. TCRdb passed the PCR reads through MiXCR, listing each CDR3 protein once. The sample records over 5,000 distinct CDR3 sequences, approximately 40% being singletons. Specified treatment: roughly 10-day PBMC culture with coronavirus spike peptide pools or control peptides (ViraFEST assay). An unexposed donor provided the CD4+ T cells, which were collected before the COVID-19 pandemic (2011-2018). These receptors lack a known antigen. The sequenced material came from CD4+ T cells from blood, cultured in vitro. All receptors come from a human donor in good health.

The V call is TRBV19, the J call TRBJ2-5, with 13 bases matching TRBD2. The germline CDR1 and CDR2 sequences are LNHDA and SQIVND (reference sequence). The CDR3 length is 16 residues. V trimming: 9 bases; J trimming: 1 base; junction bases outside the gene matches: 8. CDR3: CARRSGLAGTQETQYF. The CDR3 coding sequence is TGTGCCAGGCGCTCGGGACTAGCGGGGACCCAAGAGACCCAGTACTTC.

About this clonotype: Given a much more abundant clone one base away, this may be a read error. Here the CDR3 omits its conserved ending phenylalanine or tryptophan, so a read error is the likely source. This sequence joins TRBV30 and TRBJ1-2; D might be TRBD1 (5 bases). The germline CDR1 and CDR2 sequences are GTSNPN and SVGIG (reference sequence). V was pared by 1 base and J by 5 bases, with 14 bases between. The CDR3 has 14 amino acids. CDR3 loop: CAWSGSRGAYGYTL. For the CDR3, the DNA is TGTGCCTGGAGTGGGAGCCGGGGCGCTTATGGCTACACCCTC.

Only a few counts were recorded for this clonotype. V and J are TRBV30 and TRBJ1-5; D possibly corresponds to TRBD1 (5 bases). The germline gives CDR1 GTSNPN, CDR2 SVGIG (reference sequence). This CDR3 is built from 14 residues. The V and J ends lost 0 bases and 5 bases respectively, with 11 bases between them. The CDR3 loop is CAWSVGMGDQPQHF. In DNA form, the CDR3 reads TGTGCCTGGAGTGTAGGGATGGGGGATCAGCCCCAGCATTTT.

The chain joins TRBV24-1 to TRBJ2-5; tentative D call: TRBD2 (6 bases). V was shortened by 4 bases and J by 4 bases, with 12 bases between the two germline ends. Germline V gene data show CDR1 as KGHDR and CDR2 as SFDVKD. This CDR3 has 14 amino acids. The CDR3 DNA sequence: TGTGCCACCAGTGAAGGACGGCGGGGAGAGACCCAGTACTTC. Amino acids: CATSEGRRGETQYF.

This rearrangement joins TRBV29-1 to TRBJ2-3, with TRBD1 matching 7 bases. V gave up 4 bases and J gave up 4 bases; unmatched junction bases: 8. Germline V lookup: CDR1 SQVTM, CDR2 ANQGSEA. CDR3 size: 14 residues. The CDR3 DNA reads TGCAGCGTTGGAGGGCAGGGGGTTGCAGATACGCAGTATTTT. Translation: CSVGGQGVADTQYF.